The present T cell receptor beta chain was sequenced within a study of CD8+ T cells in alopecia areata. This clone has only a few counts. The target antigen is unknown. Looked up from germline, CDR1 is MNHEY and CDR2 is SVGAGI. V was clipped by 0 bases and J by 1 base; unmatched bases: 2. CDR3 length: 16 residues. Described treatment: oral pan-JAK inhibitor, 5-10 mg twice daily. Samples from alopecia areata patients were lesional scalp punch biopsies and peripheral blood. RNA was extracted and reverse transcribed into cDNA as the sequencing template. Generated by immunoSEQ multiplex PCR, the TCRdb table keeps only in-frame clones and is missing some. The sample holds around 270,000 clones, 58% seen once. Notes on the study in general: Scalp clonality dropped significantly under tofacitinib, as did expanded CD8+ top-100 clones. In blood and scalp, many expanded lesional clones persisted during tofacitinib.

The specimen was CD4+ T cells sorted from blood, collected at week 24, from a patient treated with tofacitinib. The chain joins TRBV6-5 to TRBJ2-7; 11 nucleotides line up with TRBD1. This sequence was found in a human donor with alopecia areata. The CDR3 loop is CASSYSGTGGSYEQYF. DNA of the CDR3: TGTGCCAGCAGTTACTCAGGGACAGGGGGATCCTACGAGCAGTACTTC.